This T cell receptor (beta chain) derives from a study of T cell changes during pregnancy in multiple sclerosis. This table comes from immunoSEQ multiplex PCR, and its TCRdb copy is limited to in-frame clones, with some not included. This table holds roughly 31,000 clones, just over 90% found once. Germline-derived CDR1 and CDR2 are MNHNY and SVGAGI (reference sequence). This CDR3 has 14 residues. Between the trimmed V and J ends, which lost 1 base and 0 bases, there was a span of 6 bases. The TCR sequence derives from a female donor with multiple sclerosis, enrolled in a pregnancy study. The sequencing used CD4+ T cells from peripheral blood mononuclear cells, collected in the first trimester of pregnancy. The chain uses TRBV6-6 and TRBJ1-1; no definite D call. The CDR3 sequence: CASSYFPMNTEAFF. As DNA, the CDR3 is TGTGCCAGCAGTTACTTTCCAATGAACACTGAAGCTTTCTTT.